Each of the 19 T cell receptor beta chains below was sequenced from the same sample in a study of spatial heterogeneity in lung cancer. As to time point: blood at routine non-recurrence follow-up after resection. The study sequenced unsorted whole RNA from tumor, nontumor lung or frozen PBMC. TCRdb independently ran MiXCR on the 5' RACE reads; one entry per CDR3 protein. The table lists 95,000 to 130,000 distinct CDR3 sequences, more than 9% of them singletons. The specimen was PBMCs, collected at follow-up. The receptors were sampled from a male donor with early-stage non-small cell lung cancer.

This clonotype was recorded many times. V gene TRBV6-1 combines with J gene TRBJ1-5; D not certain. Germline CDR1 reads MNHNS; CDR2 reads SASEGT. V was trimmed by 1 base and J by 0 bases, leaving 7 bases between them. The CDR3 has 15 residues. The CDR3, as DNA: TGTGCCAGCAGTGAAGTCGGGTCTAGCAATCAGCCCCAGCATTTT. Protein sequence: CASSEVGSSNQPQHF.

This clonotype was observed at least ten times. V gene TRBV7-3 combines with J gene TRBJ1-1; D not certain. The germline V gene has CDR1 SGHTA and CDR2 FQGTGA. The V and J ends lost 2 bases and 1 base respectively, with 11 bases between them. The CDR3 is 15 amino acids. In nucleotides, the CDR3 is TGTGCCAGCAGCTTAGGGCCCTTCACGAACACTGAAGCTTTCTTT. Translated, it gives CASSLGPFTNTEAFF.

In this sample, this clonotype turned up many times. The V gene is TRBV4-2, the J gene TRBJ1-2, with 7 positions matching TRBD1. Germline trimming cut 4 bases from V and 3 bases from J; bases unmatched to any gene: 11. Germline values: CDR1 LGHNA, CDR2 YNFKEQ. CDR3 length equals 16 residues. CDR3 sequence: CASSPEGYRGDYGYTF. The CDR3 DNA reads as TGTGCCAGCAGCCCCGAGGGCTACAGGGGAGACTATGGCTACACCTTC.

This sequence joins TRBV27 and TRBJ2-2, with a tentative D call TRBD1 (5 bases). The CDR3 is 16 residues long. Trimming removed 3 bases at V and 1 base at J, with 12 bases between. The germline CDR1 and CDR2 sequences are MNHEY and SMNVEV (reference sequence). The CDR3 nucleotides are TGTGCCAGCAGTTTCCTCTGGACAAAGAACACCGGGGAGCTGTTTTTT. Protein sequence: CASSFLWTKNTGELFF.

The chain couples TRBV7-3 to TRBJ2-1; D is possibly TRBD1 (6 bases). Germline V gene lookup returns CDR1 SGHTA and CDR2 FQGTGA. The V and J ends lost 6 bases and 0 bases respectively, with 12 bases between them. This CDR3 is 15 amino acids long. The CDR3 DNA reads as TGTGCCAGCAGTTATACAGGGCCCTCCTACAATGAGCAGTTCTTC. As protein: CASSYTGPSYNEQFF.

J is TRBJ2-3 and V is TRBV7-2, with unresolved D. V was clipped by 0 bases and J by 0 bases, with 4 bases between them. Looked up from germline, CDR1 is SGHTA and CDR2 is FQGNSA. This CDR3 region has 14 residues. CDR3 residues: CASSLAESTDTQYF. CDR3 DNA: TGTGCCAGCAGCTTAGCGGAAAGCACAGATACGCAGTATTTT.

The rearrangement links TRBV27 to TRBJ2-7; weak D call: TRBD1 (6 bases). This CDR3 is 13 amino acids long. The V gene lost 2 bases and the J gene lost 6 bases, with 11 bases spanning the gap. Germline V gives CDR1 MNHEY, CDR2 SMNVEV (reference sequence). The CDR3 DNA follows: TGTGCCAGCAGTTTAGGTAGAGGGGGCGAGCAGTACTTC. It specifies CASSLGRGGEQYF.

V usage is TRBV4-1 and J usage is TRBJ2-7, with 9 nucleotides matching TRBD1. Per germline, CDR1 MGHRA and CDR2 YSYEKL. The CDR3 has 16 amino acids. The trim removed 5 bases at V and 1 base at J, leaving 9 bases unmatched. As DNA, the CDR3 is TGCGCCAGCAGCTCATACAGGGGGCCGTTGTCCTACGAGCAGTACTTC. Protein product: CASSSYRGPLSYEQYF.

V usage is TRBV4-2 and J usage is TRBJ2-3; no reliable D call. Germline V lookup: CDR1 LGHNA, CDR2 YNFKEQ. The CDR3 consists of 12 residues. V was trimmed by 2 bases and J by 6 bases, leaving 6 bases between them. Here the CDR3 DNA reads TGTGCCAGCAGCCAAACCTTGGATACGCAGTATTTT. Residues: CASSQTLDTQYF.

This clonotype was seen many times. The J gene is TRBJ1-5, the V gene TRBV4-1; 8 nucleotides align to TRBD1. The CDR3 is made up of 19 amino acids. Germline V CDR1 and CDR2: MGHRA, YSYEKL. With 0 bases clipped from V and 0 bases from J, the junction kept 10 bases outside the gene matches. The CDR3 DNA sequence: TGCGCCAGCAGCCAAGATTTACGGGACAGGCGACCTAGCAATCAGCCCCAGCATTTT. Protein: CASSQDLRDRRPSNQPQHF.

V is TRBV4-2 and J is TRBJ2-2; the D is unclear. Germline lookup yields CDR1 LGHNA and CDR2 YNFKEQ. The CDR3 has 14 residues. Trimming took off 0 bases at V and 3 bases at J, with 5 bases between the two ends. CDR3 in amino acids: CASSQDQYTGELFF. The CDR3 coding sequence is TGTGCCAGCAGCCAAGATCAGTACACCGGGGAGCTGTTTTTT.

V is TRBV18 and J is TRBJ1-1; 7 bases are a match to TRBD1. Per the germline V gene, CDR1 is KGHSH and CDR2 is LQKENI. The V gene end was trimmed by 3 bases and the J gene end by 0 bases; junction bases not matched to a gene: 10. The CDR3 sequence is 17 residues long. The DNA for the CDR3 is TGTGCCAGCTCACCCGCTACAGGGGACAACATGAACACTGAAGCTTTCTTT. It is translated as CASSPATGDNMNTEAFF.

This clonotype showed up just a few times. The chain recombines TRBV12-3 or TRBV12-4 with TRBJ2-5; 7 bases line up with TRBD1. The V and J ends lost 6 bases and 2 bases, in that order; junction bases with no gene match: 6. The CDR3 consists of 14 residues. The CDR3 loop reads CASSWGTVQETQYF. The CDR3 DNA is TGTGCCAGCAGCTGGGGGACAGTACAAGAGACCCAGTACTTC.

This clonotype was recorded at least ten times. The rearrangement uses TRBV18 and TRBJ2-5; D could derive from TRBD1 or TRBD2 (5 bases each). V gave up 4 bases and J gave up 2 bases, with 8 bases separating them. Germline CDR1 and CDR2: KGHSH and LQKENI. The length of the CDR3 is 13 residues. The CDR3 DNA is TGTGCCAGCTCACGGGACCATCAAGAGACCCAGTACTTC. Translated, it gives CASSRDHQETQYF.

In its sample, this clonotype was seen many times. This rearrangement joins TRBV18 to TRBJ2-3; D not certain. Trimming shortened V by 2 bases and J by 0 bases, and 6 bases separated the two germline ends. Germline-derived CDR1 and CDR2 are KGHSH and LQKENI. This CDR3 region has 14 residues. The CDR3 here is CASSPVPSTDTQYF. CDR3 DNA sequence: TGTGCCAGCTCACCAGTCCCGAGCACAGATACGCAGTATTTT.

This clonotype was counted only a few times. This chain joins TRBV7-6 and TRBJ2-7; the D is unclear. This CDR3 has 13 amino acids. The germline CDR1 and CDR2 sequences are SGHVS and FNYEAQ. Deletions cut 4 bases from V and 3 bases from J, with 10 bases between. The CDR3: CASSSPYLYEQYF. CDR3 sequence (DNA): TGTGCCAGCAGCTCACCATACCTCTACGAGCAGTACTTC.

V and J are TRBV5-1 and TRBJ2-7, with TRBD2 identical over 8 bases. Germline CDR1 and CDR2: SGHRS and YFSETQ. The CDR3 covers 13 residues. J gave up 1 base and V 6 bases, and 3 bases lay outside the gene matches. As DNA, the CDR3 is TGCGCCAGCAAACGGGAGGGATCCTACGAGCAGTACTTC. It translates to CASKREGSYEQYF.

This clonotype was recorded a few times. CDR3 in amino acids: CASSLGLTGNTEAFF. For the CDR3, the DNA is TGCGCCAGCAGCTTGGGGTTAACGGGGAACACTGAAGCTTTCTTT. The gene calls are TRBV5-1 and TRBJ1-1, with D uncertain. This CDR3 has 15 residues. In germline, CDR1 is SGHRS, CDR2 YFSETQ. With 0 bases removed from V and 1 base from J, the gap between germline ends came to 10 bases.

This clonotype was seen once. J is TRBJ1-1 and V is TRBV6-5; D is ambiguous. Germline loops: CDR1 MNHEY, CDR2 SVGAGI. The ends were cut back, 4 bases at V and 0 bases at J, with 9 bases in the middle. The CDR3 is 14 residues long. The DNA of the CDR3 is TGTGCCAGCAGTTTTGACCGAATGAACACTGAAGCTTTCTTT. It is translated as CASSFDRMNTEAFF.